This T cell receptor (beta chain) was identified during a study of early T cells in non-severe SARS-CoV-2 infection. Across the whole study: Unpaired chains resulted from sequencing bulk RNA of unsorted whole blood. Study outcomes and limitations: VDJdb matches were skewed toward anti-spike CD8 T cell responses.

The length of the CDR3 is 13 residues. V was shortened by 4 bases and J by 2 bases, with 11 bases between the two germline ends. CDR1 and CDR2 from the germline V gene are SQVTM and ANQGSEA. Attachment of unique molecular identifiers to individual cDNA molecules was performed. Via MiXCR, TCRdb re-called the 5' RACE reads, giving one row per CDR3 protein. The table has roughly 53,000 distinct CDR3 sequences, 10% to 15% seen once. As to this clonotype: Its specificity is not known.

Specimen: whole blood, collected at baseline. The chain joins TRBV29-1 to TRBJ1-1, with D unclear. This TCR derives from an adult who was a healthcare worker with PCR-confirmed SARS-CoV-2 infection or an uninfected control (not recorded which). DNA for the CDR3: TGCAGCGTTGCGTCCTCGATCAACACTGAAGCTTTCTTT. Translated, it gives CSVASSINTEAFF.